This T cell receptor beta chain was observed in a study of shared clonotypes between healthy human individuals. Study details: The donor pool was made up of two women and three men aged 18 to 49.

For every subset, genomic DNA was evenly distributed across several immunoSEQ plates. Study processing details: Junction-only immunoSEQ data arrived without quality scores, meaning filtering differed. Libraries were prepared by immunoSEQ multiplex PCR; TCRdb keeps only in-frame clonotypes and omits some of them. Clone size and the V and J calls come from that table; the DNA yielded D and trimming. The sample has around 2.1 million clones, more than 85% seen once. General observations from the study: Clonotype sharing levels among donors were expected to vary with sequencing depth.

This CDR3 region has 12 residues. The V gene lost 8 bases and the J gene lost 2 bases, with 10 bases spanning the gap. Looked up from germline, CDR1 is MDHEN and CDR2 is SYDVKM. CD45RO-negative CD8 cells positively selected for CCR7 made up the naive population, which excluded terminally differentiated effector memory CD45RA+ cells. This clone has just a few counts. Its cognate antigen is unknown. This TCR was sampled from a man younger than 35 in good health. Some clones in this sample may be carry-over from other donors' samples. The chain combines TRBV28 with TRBJ2-7; D gene unclear. Sequencing was done on a sample of naive CD8+ T cells from PBMCs. The CDR3 loop reads CASGESAYEQYF. In DNA form, the CDR3 reads TGTGCCAGCGGCGAGTCCGCCTACGAGCAGTACTTC.